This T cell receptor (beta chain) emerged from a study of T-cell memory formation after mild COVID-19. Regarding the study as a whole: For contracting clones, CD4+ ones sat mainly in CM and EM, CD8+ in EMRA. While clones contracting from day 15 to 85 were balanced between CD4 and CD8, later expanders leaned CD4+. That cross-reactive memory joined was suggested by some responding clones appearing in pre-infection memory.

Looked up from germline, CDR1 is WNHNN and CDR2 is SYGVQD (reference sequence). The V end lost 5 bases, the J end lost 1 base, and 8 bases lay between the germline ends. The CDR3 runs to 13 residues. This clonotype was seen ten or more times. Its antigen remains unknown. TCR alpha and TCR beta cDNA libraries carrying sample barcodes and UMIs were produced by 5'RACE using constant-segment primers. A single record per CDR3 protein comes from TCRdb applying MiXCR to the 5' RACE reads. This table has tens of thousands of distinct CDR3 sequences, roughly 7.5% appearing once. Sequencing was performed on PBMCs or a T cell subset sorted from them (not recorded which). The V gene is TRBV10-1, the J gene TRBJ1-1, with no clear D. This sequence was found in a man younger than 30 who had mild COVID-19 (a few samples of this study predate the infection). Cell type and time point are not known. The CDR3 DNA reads TGCGCCAGCAGTTTTAACGGGAACACTGAAGCTTTCTTT. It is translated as CASSFNGNTEAFF.